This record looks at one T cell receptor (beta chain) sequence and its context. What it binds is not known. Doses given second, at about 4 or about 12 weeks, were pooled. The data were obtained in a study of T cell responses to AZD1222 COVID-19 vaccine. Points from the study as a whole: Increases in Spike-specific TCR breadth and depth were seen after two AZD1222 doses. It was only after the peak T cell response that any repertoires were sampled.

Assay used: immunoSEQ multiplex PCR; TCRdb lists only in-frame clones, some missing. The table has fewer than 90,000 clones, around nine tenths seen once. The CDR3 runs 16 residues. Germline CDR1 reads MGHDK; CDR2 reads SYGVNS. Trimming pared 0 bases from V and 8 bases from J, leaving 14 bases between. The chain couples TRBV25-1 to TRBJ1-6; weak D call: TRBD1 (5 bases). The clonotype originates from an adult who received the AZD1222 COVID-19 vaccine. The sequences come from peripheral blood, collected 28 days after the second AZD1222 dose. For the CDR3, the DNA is TGTGCCAGCAGTGAATATTTAAGGGGCTTGGATTCACCCCTCCACTTT. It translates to CASSEYLRGLDSPLHF. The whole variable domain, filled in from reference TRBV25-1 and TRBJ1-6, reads EADIYQTPRYLVIGTGKKITLECSQTMGHDKMYWYQQDPGMELHLIHYSYGVNSTEKGDLSSESTVSRIRTEHFPLTLESARPSHTSQYLCASSEYLRGLDSPLHFGNGTRLTVT.